One sample yielded the 25 T cell receptor beta chains listed below, sequenced in a study of ipilimumab plus nivolumab after autologous stem cell transplantation. Only in-frame clones appear in the TCRdb table, and some are missing; sequencing was by immunoSEQ multiplex PCR. The table includes about 22,000 clones, roughly 80% detected once. The source was PBMCs, collected in a trial of ipilimumab plus nivolumab as post-transplant consolidation. Receptors were obtained from a male donor with diffuse large B-cell lymphoma.

The chain employs TRBV6-1 and TRBJ1-5; D perhaps matches TRBD1 (5 bases). The ends were cut back, 3 bases at V and 3 bases at J, with 15 bases in the middle. Germline CDR1 is MNHNS and CDR2 is SASEGT. The CDR3 is made up of 16 amino acids. CDR3 sequence reads: CASSDAGTGLNQPQHF. The DNA for the CDR3 is TGTGCCAGCAGTGACGCAGGGACTGGTCTCAATCAGCCCCAGCATTTT.

This chain uses TRBV28 with TRBJ1-5; D ambiguous. The CDR3 contains 12 residues. V was clipped by 3 bases and J by 4 bases, with 4 bases between them. CDR1 MDHEN and CDR2 SYDVKM come from the germline V gene. Written as DNA, the CDR3 is TGTGCCAGCAGTTTCCTAAATCAGCCCCAGCATTTT. It specifies CASSFLNQPQHF.

CDR3 in amino acids: CASSPRGYEQYF. The DNA of the CDR3 is TGTGCCAGCAGTCCCCGCGGGTACGAGCAGTACTTC. The chain employs TRBV2 and TRBJ2-7, with D perhaps TRBD2 (5 bases). The CDR3 has 12 residues. V dropped 5 bases and J dropped 4 bases, with 9 bases sitting between them. Germline CDR1 and CDR2: SNHLY and FYNNEI.

The chain carries TRBV30 and TRBJ1-1; D is ambiguous. CDR1 is GTSNPN, CDR2 SVGIG, per germline (reference sequence). The CDR3 is 15 amino acids. The V gene lost 4 bases and the J gene lost 0 bases, with 15 bases spanning the gap. CDR3 protein: CAWTGRIRMNTEAFF. The CDR3 DNA reads TGTGCCTGGACCGGCAGAATAAGAATGAACACTGAAGCTTTCTTT.

The chain uses TRBV28 and TRBJ1-1; perhaps TRBD1 as D (5 bases). The CDR3 extends over 17 amino acids. Germline V gives CDR1 MDHEN, CDR2 SYDVKM. V shed 4 bases and J shed 1 base, with 19 bases lying between them. CDR3 bases: TGTGCCAGCAGTTCGATATCGGACACCCTTTCGAACACTGAAGCTTTCTTT. Translating it yields CASSSISDTLSNTEAFF.

The rearrangement joins TRBV6-1 to TRBJ1-1; 8 positions match TRBD1. Germline V gives CDR1 MNHNS, CDR2 SASEGT. V lost 6 bases to trimming and J lost 10 bases; unmatched junction nucleotides: 7. There are 12 residues in the CDR3. The CDR3 nucleotides read TGTGCCAGCAGCGGACAGGGTAGGGCAGCTTTCTTT. It yields the protein CASSGQGRAAFF.

The DNA for the CDR3 is TGTGCCAGCAGTCGGGACAGGGGGTATGTAGCTTTCTTT. This encodes CASSRDRGYVAFF. The chain couples TRBV2 to TRBJ1-1; TRBD1 matches 11 bases. Looked up from germline, CDR1 is SNHLY and CDR2 is FYNNEI. The V and J ends lost 5 bases and 10 bases, in that order; junction bases with no gene match: 6. The CDR3 totals 13 residues.

The chain employs TRBV6-5 and TRBJ1-1; no firm D call. This CDR3 comprises 13 residues. The V and J ends lost 5 bases and 6 bases respectively, with 13 bases between them. The germline CDR1 and CDR2 sequences are MNHEY and SVGAGI. The CDR3 DNA reads TGTGCCAGCAGTCTCGGAGGGATCCCTGAAGCTTTCTTT. Amino acids: CASSLGGIPEAFF.

This chain connects TRBV30 to TRBJ2-4, with 7 bases that match TRBD1. Germline trimming cut 7 bases from V and 2 bases from J; bases unmatched to any gene: 5. The CDR3 has 13 amino acids. The germline CDR1 and CDR2 sequences are GTSNPN and SVGIG (reference sequence). CDR3 region: CAFHRGSKNIQYF. CDR3 bases: TGTGCCTTCCACAGGGGTTCCAAAAACATTCAGTACTTC.

This rearrangement joins TRBV5-6 to TRBJ2-7; perhaps TRBD2 as D (6 bases). This CDR3 has 15 residues. The V end lost 0 bases, the J end lost 7 bases, and 17 bases lay between the germline ends. Germline-derived CDR1 and CDR2 are SGHDT and YYEEEE. CDR3 nucleotides: TGTGCCAGCAGCTTGGATCCGGGAGATTTGCGGGAGCAGTACTTC. Its translation: CASSLDPGDLREQYF.

The gene calls are TRBV5-1 and TRBJ2-2; TRBD1 agrees at 10 bases. V dropped 5 bases and J dropped 3; count of bases not matched to a gene: 4. Germline V gene sequence: CDR1 SGHRS, CDR2 YFSETQ. This CDR3 region has 15 residues. CDR3 sequence (DNA): TGCGCCAGCAGAGCCGGGACAGGGGACACCGGGGAGCTGTTTTTT. Amino acid sequence: CASRAGTGDTGELFF.

The chain links TRBV7-8 to TRBJ1-3, with D unclear. This CDR3 spans 12 amino acids. CDR1 and CDR2 (germline): SGHVS, FQNEAQ. V was cut by 2 bases and J by 9 bases, with 8 bases left in between. The CDR3 region is CASSLNEGTIYF. CDR3 sequence (DNA): TGTGCCAGCAGCTTAAACGAGGGCACCATATATTTT.

V usage is TRBV5-1 and J usage is TRBJ2-7, with D possibly being TRBD2 (5 bases). Germline CDR1 SGHRS, CDR2 YFSETQ. The ends were cut back, 7 bases at V and 0 bases at J, with 11 bases in the middle. CDR3 length: 13 amino acids. In nucleotides, the CDR3 is TGCGCCAGCTTCGGACGGGACTCCTACGAGCAGTACTTC. It yields the protein CASFGRDSYEQYF.

This sequence joins TRBV4-1 and TRBJ2-1; perhaps TRBD1 as D (5 bases). Trimming took 1 base from V and 6 from J, leaving 16 bases between them. This CDR3 has 16 residues. The V gene's germline CDR1 is MGHRA and CDR2 YSYEKL. This chain's CDR3 is CASSQVPWQGRNEQFF. The CDR3 DNA is TGCGCCAGCAGCCAAGTTCCCTGGCAGGGTCGCAATGAGCAGTTCTTC.

The chain is built from TRBV6-1 and TRBJ1-5, with D uncertain. The CDR3 has 13 amino acids. With 7 bases removed from V and 5 bases from J, the gap between germline ends came to 12 bases. CDR1 MNHNS and CDR2 SASEGT come from the germline V gene. Written as DNA, the CDR3 is TGTGCCAGCACGGTCCGGGGTGATCAGCCCCAGCATTTT. Translation gives CASTVRGDQPQHF.

The chain carries TRBV27 and TRBJ2-5; 10 positions match TRBD2. CDR3 length equals 15 residues. Trimming at V came to 6 bases and at J to 5 bases, leaving 9 bases not matched to a gene. The germline gives CDR1 MNHEY, CDR2 SMNVEV (reference sequence). The DNA of the CDR3 is TGTGCCAGCAGCCGAGGACTAGCGGAACGGGAGACCCAGTACTTC. Translation: CASSRGLAERETQYF.

This chain connects TRBV7-9 to TRBJ1-2, with a tentative D call TRBD1 (5 bases). Between the trimmed V and J ends, which lost 5 bases and 1 base, there was a span of 17 bases. The length of the CDR3 is 16 residues. Germline CDR1 reads SEHNR; CDR2 reads FQNEAQ (reference sequence). CDR3 in amino acids: CASSPSAGIYNYGYTF. The CDR3 region has the DNA TGTGCCAGCAGCCCCTCGGCAGGGATCTATAACTATGGCTACACCTTC.

This clone was detected a few times. The chain combines TRBV15 with TRBJ2-7; D ambiguous. CDR3 length equals 14 residues. The V gene lost 0 bases and the J gene lost 4 bases, with 10 bases spanning the gap. The germline V gene encodes CDR1 LNHNV and CDR2 YYDKDF (reference sequence). CDR3 in amino acids: CATSREAFGYEQYF. The CDR3, as DNA: TGTGCCACCAGCAGAGAGGCCTTTGGATACGAGCAGTACTTC.

The chain is built from TRBV4-2 and TRBJ2-5; D not certain. From germline, CDR1 is LGHNA and CDR2 YNFKEQ. The ends were cut back, 0 bases at V and 5 bases at J, with 13 bases in the middle. The CDR3 totals 15 residues. The CDR3 reads CASSQDKTVRETQYF. Written as DNA, the CDR3 is TGTGCCAGCAGCCAAGATAAAACCGTCCGGGAGACCCAGTACTTC.

This clone appeared a few times. This chain's CDR3 is CASSRSSGGANEQFF. CDR3 in DNA: TGTGCCAGCAGTCGTTCTAGCGGGGGGGCGAATGAGCAGTTCTTC. The V gene is TRBV27, the J gene TRBJ2-1; TRBD2 matches 12 bases. The CDR3 totals 15 residues. V was clipped by 5 bases and J by 7 bases; unmatched bases: 6. Germline V gene data show CDR1 as MNHEY and CDR2 as SMNVEV (reference sequence).

This chain joins TRBV6-5 and TRBJ2-7; 7 nucleotides agree with TRBD1. The CDR3 has 11 residues. Trimming cost V 6 bases and J 11 bases; bases outside gene matches: 7. Germline CDR1 and CDR2: MNHEY and SVGAGI. CDR3 nucleotides: TGTGCCAGCAGGCGAGACAGGGAAAAGTACTTC. Its translation is CASRRDREKYF.

This chain joins TRBV27 and TRBJ1-2; D might be TRBD1 (6 bases). This CDR3 has 16 amino acids. Germline V CDR1 and CDR2: MNHEY, SMNVEV (reference sequence). V shed 7 bases and J shed 3 bases, with 21 bases lying between them. The CDR3 loop is CASTRGGDGGHYGYTF. The CDR3 DNA sequence: TGTGCCAGCACCAGGGGTGGGGATGGGGGTCACTATGGCTACACCTTC.

This clone was seen once. The chain has TRBV29-1 and TRBJ2-7, with 9 bases identical to TRBD2. The CDR3 sequence is 14 residues long. Germline V gives CDR1 SQVTM, CDR2 ANQGSEA. V trimming: 1 base; J trimming: 5 bases; junction bases outside the gene matches: 6. CDR3 sequence: CSVEGAGGRDEQYF. In DNA, the CDR3 is TGCAGCGTTGAAGGGGCGGGGGGGCGAGACGAGCAGTACTTC.

This clone was seen many times. This sequence joins TRBV5-1 and TRBJ2-2; D may correspond to TRBD1 or TRBD2 (5 bases each). Trimming stripped 5 bases from V and 6 bases from J, with 17 bases between. The CDR3 has 15 amino acids. CDR1 SGHRS and CDR2 YFSETQ come from the germline V gene. CDR3 DNA: TGCGCCAGCAGTAGCCACGAGGGGCCTTCCGGGGAGCTGTTTTTT. Its translation is CASSSHEGPSGELFF.

The chain links TRBV6-5 to TRBJ1-1; tentatively, D is TRBD1 (5 bases). The CDR3 totals 13 residues. Trimming stripped 6 bases from V and 4 bases from J, with 12 bases between. CDR1 is MNHEY and CDR2 is SVGAGI in the germline V gene. The CDR3 loop is CASSYSQGTEAFF. The CDR3 DNA reads TGTGCCAGCAGCTACAGTCAGGGCACTGAAGCTTTCTTT.